This is a list of T cell receptor beta chains from one sample in a study of cytomegalovirus exposure and HLA in healthy donors. TCRdb keeps only in-frame clones here, not all; method: immunoSEQ multiplex PCR. This sample has under 200,000 clones; about 80% occur once, and the top ten carry roughly 3.2%. What was sequenced was PBMCs. The source of these receptors is a man aged 35-49 years in good health and CMV-seropositive. The CDR3 runs from the conserved cysteine through the conserved F or W. A D gene is named only where the DNA matches it firmly. Part of the rows lack a size; the others show once, few, many or a class for expanded clones.

cdr3_aa: CASSEARTPYYEQYF
cdr3_nt: TGTGCCAGCAGTGAAGCGAGGACACCGTACTACGAGCAGTACTTC
v_call: TRBV6-1
cdr3_length: 15
clone_size: few
d_call: .
j_call: TRBJ2-7

cdr3_aa: CASSLGPPVAGAPGDTQYF
cdr3_nt: TGTGCCAGCAGCTTGGGCCCCCCAGTAGCGGGGGCCCCGGGTGATACGCAGTATTTT
v_call: TRBV5-6
cdr3_length: 19
clone_size: .
d_call: TRBD2
j_call: TRBJ2-3

cdr3_aa: CASSLGAQGLPGNTIYF
cdr3_nt: TGCGCCAGCAGCTTGGGGGCTCAGGGCCTTCCTGGAAACACCATATATTTT
v_call: TRBV5-1
cdr3_length: 17
clone_size: once
d_call: .
j_call: TRBJ1-3

cdr3_aa: CASSPPGAGANVLTF
cdr3_nt: TGTGCCAGCAGCCCGCCAGGGGCTGGGGCCAACGTCCTGACTTTC
v_call: TRBV5-6
cdr3_length: 15
clone_size: .
d_call: .
j_call: TRBJ2-6

cdr3_aa: CASSPPLQGSFNYGYTF
cdr3_nt: TGCGCCAGCAGCCCCCCATTACAGGGGTCTTTTAACTATGGCTACACCTTC
v_call: TRBV5-1
cdr3_length: 17
clone_size: few
d_call: TRBD1
j_call: TRBJ1-2

cdr3_aa: CATSSSGTDTQYF
cdr3_nt: TGTGCCACCAGCAGTAGCGGCACAGATACGCAGTATTTT
v_call: TRBV15
cdr3_length: 13
clone_size: .
d_call: .
j_call: TRBJ2-3

cdr3_aa: CASSLGTPYEQYF
cdr3_nt: TGTGCCAGCAGCTTGGGGACACCGTACGAGCAGTACTTC
v_call: TRBV7-2
cdr3_length: 13
clone_size: .
d_call: .
j_call: TRBJ2-7

cdr3_aa: CASSQDLAAGREQYF
cdr3_nt: TGCGCCAGCAGCCAAGATCTGGCTGCGGGGAGGGAGCAGTACTTC
v_call: TRBV4-1
cdr3_length: 15
clone_size: .
d_call: .
j_call: TRBJ2-7

cdr3_aa: CASTLGGGYEQFF
cdr3_nt: TGTGCCAGCACCCTCGGCGGGGGATATGAGCAGTTCTTC
v_call: TRBV7-3
cdr3_length: 13
clone_size: .
d_call: TRBD2
j_call: TRBJ2-1

cdr3_aa: CASSDPGQGTYNEQFF
cdr3_nt: TGTGCCAGCAGTGACCCGGGACAGGGTACCTACAATGAGCAGTTCTTC
v_call: TRBV2
cdr3_length: 16
clone_size: few
d_call: TRBD1
j_call: TRBJ2-1

cdr3_aa: CASSISGTIETQYF
cdr3_nt: TGTGCCAGTAGTATATCAGGGACTATTGAGACCCAGTACTTC
v_call: TRBV19
cdr3_length: 14
clone_size: .
d_call: TRBD2
j_call: TRBJ2-5

cdr3_aa: CASSYVQGPDTQYF
cdr3_nt: TGTGCCAGCAGCTACGTACAGGGGCCGGATACGCAGTATTTT
v_call: TRBV5-4
cdr3_length: 14
clone_size: .
d_call: TRBD1
j_call: TRBJ2-3

cdr3_aa: CASSLGSGGAFYEQYF
cdr3_nt: TGTGCCAGCAGCTTAGGTAGCGGGGGGGCCTTCTACGAGCAGTACTTC
v_call: TRBV7-6
cdr3_length: 16
clone_size: .
d_call: TRBD2
j_call: TRBJ2-7

cdr3_aa: CASSQGDRGLSYNEQFF
cdr3_nt: TGTGCCAGCAGTCAAGGGGACAGGGGGCTCTCCTACAATGAGCAGTTCTTC
v_call: TRBV2
cdr3_length: 17
clone_size: .
d_call: TRBD1
j_call: TRBJ2-1

cdr3_aa: CASSEQPLPGETQYF
cdr3_nt: TGTGCCAGCAGTGAACAACCACTACCAGGGGAGACCCAGTACTTC
v_call: TRBV6-1
cdr3_length: 15
clone_size: .
d_call: .
j_call: TRBJ2-5

cdr3_aa: CASRVGGSLYEQYF
cdr3_nt: TGTGCCAGCAGGGTGGGAGGGTCCCTTTACGAGCAGTACTTC
v_call: TRBV28
cdr3_length: 14
clone_size: .
d_call: TRBD2
j_call: TRBJ2-7

cdr3_aa: CASSQGTSGGATQYF
cdr3_nt: TGTGCCAGCAGCCAGGGGACTAGCGGGGGCGCGACCCAGTACTTC
v_call: TRBV5-6
cdr3_length: 15
clone_size: once
d_call: TRBD2
j_call: TRBJ2-5

cdr3_aa: CATSRGGVPLNTEAFF
cdr3_nt: TGTGCCACCAGCCGCGGGGGGGTTCCTTTGAACACTGAAGCTTTCTTT
v_call: TRBV15
cdr3_length: 16
clone_size: .
d_call: .
j_call: TRBJ1-1

cdr3_aa: CASSRTGSNQPQHF
cdr3_nt: TGTGCCAGCAGTCGAACGGGGAGCAATCAGCCCCAGCATTTT
v_call: TRBV7-9
cdr3_length: 14
clone_size: .
d_call: .
j_call: TRBJ1-5

cdr3_aa: CASSLTSGITDTQYF
cdr3_nt: TGTGCCAGCAGCTTAACTAGCGGGATTACAGATACGCAGTATTTT
v_call: TRBV7-8
cdr3_length: 15
clone_size: .
d_call: TRBD2
j_call: TRBJ2-3

cdr3_aa: CASTYRDRASEQFF
cdr3_nt: TGTGCCAGCACCTACAGGGACAGGGCAAGTGAGCAGTTCTTC
v_call: TRBV7-2
cdr3_length: 14
clone_size: once
d_call: TRBD1
j_call: TRBJ2-1

cdr3_aa: CASSTLSEPWEQYF
cdr3_nt: TGTGCCAGCAGTACTCTTAGCGAACCCTGGGAGCAGTACTTC
v_call: TRBV7-8
cdr3_length: 14
clone_size: .
d_call: .
j_call: TRBJ2-7

cdr3_aa: CASSTGGVTDTQYF
cdr3_nt: TGTGCCAGCAGCACCGGCGGGGTCACAGATACGCAGTATTTT
v_call: TRBV7-8
cdr3_length: 14
clone_size: .
d_call: .
j_call: TRBJ2-3

cdr3_aa: CASSQGLSATSGAYEQYF
cdr3_nt: TGCGCCAGCAGCCAAGGACTATCGGCGACTAGCGGGGCCTACGAGCAGTACTTC
v_call: TRBV4-1
cdr3_length: 18
clone_size: once
d_call: TRBD2
j_call: TRBJ2-7

cdr3_aa: CASSALGGRTEAFF
cdr3_nt: TGTGCCAGCAGTGCCCTGGGGGGTCGCACTGAAGCTTTCTTT
v_call: TRBV7-2
cdr3_length: 14
clone_size: .
d_call: .
j_call: TRBJ1-1

cdr3_aa: CATSFRDQETQYF
cdr3_nt: TGTGCCACCTCGTTCAGGGACCAAGAGACCCAGTACTTC
v_call: TRBV2
cdr3_length: 13
clone_size: once
d_call: .
j_call: TRBJ2-5

cdr3_aa: CASSLGLLAYNEQFF
cdr3_nt: TGTGCCAGCAGCTTAGGCCTGCTAGCGTACAATGAGCAGTTCTTC
v_call: TRBV13
cdr3_length: 15
clone_size: few
d_call: .
j_call: TRBJ2-1

cdr3_aa: CASTSPGGPDTQYF
cdr3_nt: TGTGCCAGCACATCCCCCGGGGGGCCGGATACGCAGTATTTT
v_call: TRBV28
cdr3_length: 14
clone_size: .
d_call: .
j_call: TRBJ2-3